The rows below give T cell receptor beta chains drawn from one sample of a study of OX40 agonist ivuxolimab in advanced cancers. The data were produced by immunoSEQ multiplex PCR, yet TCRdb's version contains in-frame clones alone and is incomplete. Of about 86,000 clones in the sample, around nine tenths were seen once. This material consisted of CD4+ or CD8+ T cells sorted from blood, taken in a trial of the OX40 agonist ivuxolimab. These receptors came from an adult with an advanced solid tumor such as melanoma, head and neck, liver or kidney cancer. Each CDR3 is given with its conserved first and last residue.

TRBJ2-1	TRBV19	CASSWARNEQFF
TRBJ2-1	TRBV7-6	CASSLAPSEIYNEQFF
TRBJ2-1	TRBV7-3	CASSLGDRGEQFF
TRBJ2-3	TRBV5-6	CASSRPGLVETDTQYF
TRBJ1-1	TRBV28	CASSRTTIQRKALTEAFF
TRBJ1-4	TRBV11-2	CASKRGQGGEKLFF
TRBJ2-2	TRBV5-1	CASSLGWNTGELFF
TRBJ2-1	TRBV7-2	CASSWTSGTHNEQFF
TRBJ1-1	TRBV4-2	CASSFPGTLNTEAFF
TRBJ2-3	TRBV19	CASTIRGQGIADTQYF
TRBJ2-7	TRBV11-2	CASSRGTGSYEQYF
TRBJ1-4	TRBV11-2	CASSGQAVNEKLFF
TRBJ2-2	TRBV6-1	CASREFRATGELFF
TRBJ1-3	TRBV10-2	CASRGTGEQNTGNTIYF
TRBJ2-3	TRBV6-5	CASSYSAGGGSDTQYF
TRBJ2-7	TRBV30	CAWTSSGGSYEQYF
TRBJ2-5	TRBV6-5	CASSSLWTQYF
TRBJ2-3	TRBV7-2	CASSPMTVTDTQYF
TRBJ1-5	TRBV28	CASSFRQSNQPQHF
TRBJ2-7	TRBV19	CASSIAQGATTYEQYF
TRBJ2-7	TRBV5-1	CASRPSGSMNEQYF
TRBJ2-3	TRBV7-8	CASSLVGGGLKTDTQYF
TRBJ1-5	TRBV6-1	CASTQGLSNQPQHF
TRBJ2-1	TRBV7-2	CASSLSYWTSNYNEQFF
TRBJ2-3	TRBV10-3	CAISESKGGAAQDTQYF
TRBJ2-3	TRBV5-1	CASTLGSGGDTQYF
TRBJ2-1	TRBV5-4	CASSSAIPGLVNEQFF
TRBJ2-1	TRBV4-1	CASSQAGMGEQFF
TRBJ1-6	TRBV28	CATFRSGNSPLHF
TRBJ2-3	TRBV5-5	CASSFYNTNTDTQYF
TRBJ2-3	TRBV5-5	CASSTEGTGSDTQYF
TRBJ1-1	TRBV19	CASRIGDTEAFF
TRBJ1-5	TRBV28	CASSWARGGYSNQPQHF
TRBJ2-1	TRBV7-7	CASSLDTTNNEQFF
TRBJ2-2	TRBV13	CASSLGGTGELFF
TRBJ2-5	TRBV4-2	CASSQPPQETQYF
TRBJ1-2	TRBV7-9	CASSLLALGLEGYTF
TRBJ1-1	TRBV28	CASSTRENTEAFF
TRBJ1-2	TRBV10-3	CAISEPQGLFNYGYTF
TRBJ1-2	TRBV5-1	CASSLENRDRGGYTF
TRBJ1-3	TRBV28	CASSLPAGHTGNTIYF
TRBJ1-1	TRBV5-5	CASSLRTITEAFF
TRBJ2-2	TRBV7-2	CASSPSGELFF
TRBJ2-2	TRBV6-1	CASSSPSNTGELFF
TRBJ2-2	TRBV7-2	CASSFWPGTGELFF
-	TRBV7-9	CASSLGGAFMDEQYF
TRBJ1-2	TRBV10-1	CASSPNRDIYGYTF
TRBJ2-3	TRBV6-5	CASSFLSTDTQYF
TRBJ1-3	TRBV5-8	CASSLRSSGNTIYF
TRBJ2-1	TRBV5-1	CASSSSSGYSLEEQFF